The entry below describes one T cell receptor (beta chain). Its antigen is undetermined. The identical CDR3 is also encoded by other nucleotide sequences in the sample. V was pared by 6 bases and J by 8 bases, with 10 bases between. Germline values: CDR1 ENHRY, CDR2 SYGVKD. CDR3 length: 11 residues. The entry originates in a study of cytomegalovirus exposure and HLA in healthy donors. These donors counted as nominally healthy when sampled, but unrecorded immune exposures were likely. The study's findings and limits: Reportedly, a later analysis found an Asian-associated ancestry cluster had fewer N-insertions than the roughly 700-donor mean. A likely sequencing artifact accounted for one observed cluster of highly shared sequence variants. Association of roughly 17,000 TCR beta sequences with HLA alleles was found at 0.05 false discovery rate in a later analysis.

60 Vbeta and 13 Jbeta primers were used in PCR. The protocol was immunoSEQ multiplex PCR, while the TCRdb copy is restricted to in-frame clones and leaves out a portion. The repertoire holds 130,000 to 150,000 clones, with 65% to 90% as singletons. The clonotype was recovered from a woman aged 30 to 39 in good health and CMV-seronegative. The chain employs TRBV10-3 and TRBJ1-2; tentatively, D is TRBD1 (6 bases). Material for sequencing was PBMCs. This chain's CDR3 is CAISVDRGYTF. The CDR3 DNA reads as TGTGCCATCAGCGTGGACAGAGGCTACACCTTC.